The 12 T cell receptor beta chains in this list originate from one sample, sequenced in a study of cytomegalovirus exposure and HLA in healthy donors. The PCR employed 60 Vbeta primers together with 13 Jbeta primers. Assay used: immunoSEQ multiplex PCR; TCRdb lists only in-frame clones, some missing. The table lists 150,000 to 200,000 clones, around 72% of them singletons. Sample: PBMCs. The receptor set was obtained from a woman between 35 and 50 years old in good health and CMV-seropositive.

This chain's CDR3 is CASSNSLNTEAFF. The CDR3 DNA is TGTGCCAGCAGTAATTCTTTGAACACTGAAGCTTTCTTT. V gene TRBV25-1 combines with J gene TRBJ1-1, with D hard to call. The V gene lost 5 bases and the J gene lost 0 bases, with 7 bases spanning the gap. This CDR3 contains 13 residues. Germline assignment: CDR1 MGHDK and CDR2 SYGVNS.

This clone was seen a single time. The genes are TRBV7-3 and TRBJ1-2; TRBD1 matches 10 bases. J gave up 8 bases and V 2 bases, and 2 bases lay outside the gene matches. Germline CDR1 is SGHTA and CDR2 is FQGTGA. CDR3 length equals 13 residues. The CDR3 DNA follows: TGTGCCAGCAGCTTAGACAGGGGGCGAGGCTACACCTTC. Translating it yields CASSLDRGRGYTF.

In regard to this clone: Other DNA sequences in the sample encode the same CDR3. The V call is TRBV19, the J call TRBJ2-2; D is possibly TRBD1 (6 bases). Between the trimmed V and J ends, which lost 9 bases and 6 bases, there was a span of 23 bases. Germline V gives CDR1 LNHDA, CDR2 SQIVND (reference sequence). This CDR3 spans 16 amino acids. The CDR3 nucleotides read TGTGCCAGCAGGAGAACCTTTTCGACAGGTCCCGGGGAGCTGTTTTTT. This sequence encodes CASRRTFSTGPGELFF.

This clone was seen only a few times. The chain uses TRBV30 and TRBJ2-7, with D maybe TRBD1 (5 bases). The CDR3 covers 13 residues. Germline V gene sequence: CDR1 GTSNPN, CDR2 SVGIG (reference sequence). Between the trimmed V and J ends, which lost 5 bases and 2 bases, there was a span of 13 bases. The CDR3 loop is CAWGSGRAYEQYF. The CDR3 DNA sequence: TGTGCCTGGGGGTCGGGCAGGGCCTACGAGCAGTACTTC.

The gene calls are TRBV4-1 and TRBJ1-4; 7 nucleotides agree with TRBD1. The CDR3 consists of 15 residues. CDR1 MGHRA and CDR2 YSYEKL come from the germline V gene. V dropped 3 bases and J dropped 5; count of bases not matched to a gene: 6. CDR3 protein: CASSHEQGRNEKLFF. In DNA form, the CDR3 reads TGCGCCAGCAGCCATGAACAGGGGCGCAATGAAAAACTGTTTTTT.

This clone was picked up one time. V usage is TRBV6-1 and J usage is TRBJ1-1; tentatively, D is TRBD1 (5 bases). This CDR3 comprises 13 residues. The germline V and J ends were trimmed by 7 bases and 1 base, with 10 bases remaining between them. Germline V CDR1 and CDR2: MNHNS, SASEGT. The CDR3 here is CASNPTANTEAFF. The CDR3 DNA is TGTGCCAGCAACCCGACAGCGAACACTGAAGCTTTCTTT.

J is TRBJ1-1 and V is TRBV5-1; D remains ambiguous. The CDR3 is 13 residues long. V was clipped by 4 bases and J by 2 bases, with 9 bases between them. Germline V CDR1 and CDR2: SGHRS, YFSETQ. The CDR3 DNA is TGCGCCAGCAGCGTGAGTGTAAACACTGAAGCTTTCTTT. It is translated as CASSVSVNTEAFF.

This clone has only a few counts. The CDR3 DNA reads as TGTGCCAGCAGTTACGCACCTCCAGGGGTCTATGGCTACACCTTC. As protein: CASSYAPPGVYGYTF. J is TRBJ1-2 and V is TRBV6-5, with D possibly matching TRBD1 (6 bases). This CDR3 comprises 15 residues. V was pared by 2 bases and J by 4 bases, with 14 bases between. CDR1 is MNHEY and CDR2 is SVGAGI in the germline V gene.

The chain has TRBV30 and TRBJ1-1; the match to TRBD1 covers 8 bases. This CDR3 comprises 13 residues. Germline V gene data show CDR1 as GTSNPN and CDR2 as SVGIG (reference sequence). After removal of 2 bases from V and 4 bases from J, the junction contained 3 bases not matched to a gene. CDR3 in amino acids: CAWSQGTGTEAFF. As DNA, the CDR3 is TGTGCCTGGAGTCAGGGGACAGGCACTGAAGCTTTCTTT. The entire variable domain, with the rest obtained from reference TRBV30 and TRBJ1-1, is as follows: SQTIHQWPATLVQPVGSPLSLECTVEGTSNPNLYWYRQAAGRGLQLLFYSVGIGQISSEVPQNLSASRPQDRQFILSSKKLLLSDSGFYLCAWSQGTGTEAFFGQGTRLTVV.

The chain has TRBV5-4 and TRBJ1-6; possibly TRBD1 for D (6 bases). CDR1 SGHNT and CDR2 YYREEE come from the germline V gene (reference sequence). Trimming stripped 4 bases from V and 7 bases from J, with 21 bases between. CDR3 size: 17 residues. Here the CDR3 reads CASSSGGPNILNSPLHF. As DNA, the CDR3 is TGTGCCAGCAGCAGCGGGGGGCCAAATATACTCAATTCACCCCTCCACTTT. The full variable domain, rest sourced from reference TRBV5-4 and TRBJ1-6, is ETGVTQSPTHLIKTRGQQVTLRCSSQSGHNTVSWYQQALGQGPQFIFQYYREEENGRGNFPPRFSGLQFPNYSSELNVNALELDDSALYLCASSSGGPNILNSPLHFGNGTRLTVT.

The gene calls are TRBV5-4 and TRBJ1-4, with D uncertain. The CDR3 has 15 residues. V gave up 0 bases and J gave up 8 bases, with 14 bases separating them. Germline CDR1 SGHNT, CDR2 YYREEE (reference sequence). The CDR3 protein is CASSLDGGPYEKLFF. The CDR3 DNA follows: TGTGCCAGCAGCTTGGATGGAGGGCCGTACGAAAAACTGTTTTTT.

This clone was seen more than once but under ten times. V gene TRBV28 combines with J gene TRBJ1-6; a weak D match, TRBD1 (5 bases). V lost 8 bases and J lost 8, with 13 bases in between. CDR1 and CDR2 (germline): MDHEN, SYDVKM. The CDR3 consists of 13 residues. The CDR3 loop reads CASGGLRYSPLHF. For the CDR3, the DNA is TGTGCCAGCGGGGGACTTAGGTATTCACCCCTCCACTTT.